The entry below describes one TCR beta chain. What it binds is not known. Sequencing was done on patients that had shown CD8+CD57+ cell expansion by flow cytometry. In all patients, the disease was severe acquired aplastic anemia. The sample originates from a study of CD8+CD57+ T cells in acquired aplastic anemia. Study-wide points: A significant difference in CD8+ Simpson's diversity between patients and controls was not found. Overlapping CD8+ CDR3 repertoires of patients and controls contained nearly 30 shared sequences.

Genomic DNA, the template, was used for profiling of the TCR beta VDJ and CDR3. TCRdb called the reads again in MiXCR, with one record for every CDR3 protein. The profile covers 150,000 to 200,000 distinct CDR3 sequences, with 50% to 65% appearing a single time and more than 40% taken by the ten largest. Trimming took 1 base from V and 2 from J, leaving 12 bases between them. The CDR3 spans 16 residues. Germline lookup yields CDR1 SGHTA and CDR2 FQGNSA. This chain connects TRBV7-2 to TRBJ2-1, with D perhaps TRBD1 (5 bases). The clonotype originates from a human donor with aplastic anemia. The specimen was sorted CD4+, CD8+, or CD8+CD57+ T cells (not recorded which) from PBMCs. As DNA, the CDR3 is TGTGCCAGCAGCTTAGTTAGGGGCGGTCCCTACAATGAGCAGTTCTTC. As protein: CASSLVRGGPYNEQFF.